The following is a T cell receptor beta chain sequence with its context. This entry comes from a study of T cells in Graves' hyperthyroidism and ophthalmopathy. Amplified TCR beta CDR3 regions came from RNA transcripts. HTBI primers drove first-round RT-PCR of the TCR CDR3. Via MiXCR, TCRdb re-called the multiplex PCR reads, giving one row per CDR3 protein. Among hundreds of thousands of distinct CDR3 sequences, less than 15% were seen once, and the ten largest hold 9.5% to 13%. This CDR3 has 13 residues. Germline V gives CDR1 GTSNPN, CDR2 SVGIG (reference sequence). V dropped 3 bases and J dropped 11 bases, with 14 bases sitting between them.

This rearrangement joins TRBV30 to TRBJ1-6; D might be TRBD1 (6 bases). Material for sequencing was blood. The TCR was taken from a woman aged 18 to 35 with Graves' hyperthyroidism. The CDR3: CAWSQGLRTPLHF. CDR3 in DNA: TGTGCCTGGAGCCAGGGGCTGAGAACACCCCTCCACTTT.